This TCR beta chain was found in a study of blood T cell repertoires in COVID-19. Across the whole study: Samples taken during acute and convalescent COVID-19 were collected in the United States, Italy and Spain. Nucleic acid was either cDNA or gDNA, and it came from T cells, B-cell-depleted T cells, or PBMCs.

Authors' methods: Scientists estimated how many nucleated cells there were by amplifying reference gene primers. Sequencing was performed with immunoSEQ multiplex PCR; in TCRdb, only in-frame clones are kept and a portion is missing. Clonal size and the V and J genes are those of that table, whereas D and trimming came from the DNA. The table includes around 79,000 clones, roughly 80% detected once. The CDR3 runs to 17 residues. Germline V gives CDR1 WNHNN, CDR2 SYGVQD (reference sequence). Trimming cost V 5 bases and J 0 bases; bases outside gene matches: 10. Sequenced sample: peripheral blood. The sequence came from a woman aged 60-75 years with acute or convalescent COVID-19. The V and J genes are TRBV10-1 and TRBJ1-2, with 9 positions matching TRBD1. CDR3 loop: CASSRHRDREPNYGYTF. CDR3 sequence (DNA): TGCGCCAGCAGTCGCCACCGGGACAGGGAACCTAACTATGGCTACACCTTC.